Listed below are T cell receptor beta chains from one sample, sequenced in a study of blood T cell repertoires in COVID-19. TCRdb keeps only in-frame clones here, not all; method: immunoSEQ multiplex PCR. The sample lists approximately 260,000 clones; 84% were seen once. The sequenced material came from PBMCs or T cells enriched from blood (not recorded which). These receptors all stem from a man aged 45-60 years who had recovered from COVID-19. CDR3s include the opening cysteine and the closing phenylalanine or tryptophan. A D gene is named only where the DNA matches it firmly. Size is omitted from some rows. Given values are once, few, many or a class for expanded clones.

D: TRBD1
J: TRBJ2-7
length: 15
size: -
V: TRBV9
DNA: TGTGCCAGCAGCCCCCAGGGACAGGGCGTAGGGGAGCAGTACTTC
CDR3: CASSPQGQGVGEQYF

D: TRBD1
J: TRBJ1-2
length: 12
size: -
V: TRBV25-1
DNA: TGTGCCAGCAGGAGACAGGGACGGGGCTACACCTTC
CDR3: CASRRQGRGYTF

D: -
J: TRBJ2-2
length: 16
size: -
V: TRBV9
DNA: TGTGCCAGCAGCGTAGTGGCCGGGAGAAGAACCGGGGAGCTGTTTTTT
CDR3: CASSVVAGRRTGELFF

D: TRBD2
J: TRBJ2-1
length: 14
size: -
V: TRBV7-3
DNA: TGTGCCAGCAGCTTAACACTAGCGGCCAATGAGCAGTTCTTC
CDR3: CASSLTLAANEQFF

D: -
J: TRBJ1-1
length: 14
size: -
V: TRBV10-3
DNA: TGTGCCATCAGTGAGTCCATGGGGGGAACTGAAGCTTTCTTT
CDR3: CAISESMGGTEAFF

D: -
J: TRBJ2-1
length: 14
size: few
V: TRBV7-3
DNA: TGTGCCAGCAGCCTCACGGGGGTCTACAATGAGCAGTTCTTC
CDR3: CASSLTGVYNEQFF

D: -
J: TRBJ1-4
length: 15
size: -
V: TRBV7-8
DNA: TGTGCCAGCAGCTCCAGACGGAGCTTTAATGAAAAACTGTTTTTT
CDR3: CASSSRRSFNEKLFF

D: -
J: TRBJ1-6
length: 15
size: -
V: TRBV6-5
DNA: TGTGCCAGCAGTTACAGAGGCCAAATGCTTTCACCCCTCCACTTT
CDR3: CASSYRGQMLSPLHF

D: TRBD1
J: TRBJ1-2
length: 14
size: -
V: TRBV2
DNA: TGTGCCAGCAGTGAGAGCGGAGGGGGCGATGGCTACACCTTC
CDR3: CASSESGGGDGYTF

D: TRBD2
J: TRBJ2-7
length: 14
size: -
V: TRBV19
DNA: TGTGCCAGTAGTAAAGCGGGAGGGGACTACGAGCAGTACTTC
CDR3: CASSKAGGDYEQYF

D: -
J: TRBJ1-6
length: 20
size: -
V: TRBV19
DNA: TGTGCCAGTAGTCCCAGAATAATGTCGGGAGCGTCCTCCTATAATTCACCCCTCCACTTT
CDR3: CASSPRIMSGASSYNSPLHF

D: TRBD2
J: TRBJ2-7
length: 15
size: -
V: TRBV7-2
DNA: TGTGCCAGCAGCTTAGATAATAGCGGGGGTTACGAGCAGTACTTC
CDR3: CASSLDNSGGYEQYF

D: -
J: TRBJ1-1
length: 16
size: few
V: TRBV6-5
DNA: TGTGCCAGCAGTTACTCCCTGGACATCTTGAACACTGAAGCTTTCTTT
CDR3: CASSYSLDILNTEAFF

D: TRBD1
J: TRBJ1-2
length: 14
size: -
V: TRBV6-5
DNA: TGTGCCAGCAGCTCGACAGGGTTGGGCTATGGCTACACCTTC
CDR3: CASSSTGLGYGYTF

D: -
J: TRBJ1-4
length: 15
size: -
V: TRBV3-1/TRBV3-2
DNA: TGTGCCAGCAGCCAGGCCAGCGACGGGTATGAAAAACTGTTTTTT
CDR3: CASSQASDGYEKLFF

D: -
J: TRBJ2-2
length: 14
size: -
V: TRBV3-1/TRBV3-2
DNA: TGTGCCAGCAGCCTCGGGTCGGAGCCCGGGGAGCTGTTTTTT
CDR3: CASSLGSEPGELFF

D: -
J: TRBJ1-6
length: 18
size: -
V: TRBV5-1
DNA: TGCGCCAGCAGCCCGGGCCGTCAGGGACTCCTCATCCCCCTTCCCCTCCACTTT
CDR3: CASSPGRQGLLIPLPLHF

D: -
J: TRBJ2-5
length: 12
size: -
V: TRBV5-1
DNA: TGCGCCAGCTCACTAGACAAAGAGACCCAGTACTTC
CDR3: CASSLDKETQYF

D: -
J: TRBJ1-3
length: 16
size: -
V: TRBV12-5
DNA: TGTGCTAGTGGTTTGGTACAGGGATCGCTAGGAAACACCATATATTTT
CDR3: CASGLVQGSLGNTIYF

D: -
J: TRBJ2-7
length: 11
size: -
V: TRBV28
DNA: TGTGCCAGCAGTACTCTCTACGAGCAGTACTTC
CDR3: CASSTLYEQYF

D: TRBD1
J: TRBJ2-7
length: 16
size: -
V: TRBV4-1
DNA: TGCGCCAGCAGCCCGGGACAGGGGGCAACCTCCTACGAGCAGTACTTC
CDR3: CASSPGQGATSYEQYF

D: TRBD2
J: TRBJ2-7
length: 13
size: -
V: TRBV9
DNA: TGTGCCAGCAGCGTAAGCGGGAGCTACGAGCAGTACTTC
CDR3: CASSVSGSYEQYF

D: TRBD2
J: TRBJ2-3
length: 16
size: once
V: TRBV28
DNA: TGTGCCAGCAGTCCTGGACTAGCGGGAGGGTTGGATACGCAGTATTTT
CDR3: CASSPGLAGGLDTQYF

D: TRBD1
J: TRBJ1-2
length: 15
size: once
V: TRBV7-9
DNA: TGTGCCAGCAGCTACGGACAGGTGGCGAACTATGGCTACACCTTC
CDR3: CASSYGQVANYGYTF

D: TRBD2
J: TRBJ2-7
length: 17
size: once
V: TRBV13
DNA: TGTGCCAGCAGCCCACCGACTAGCGGGTATAAAGCCTACGAGCAGTACTTC
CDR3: CASSPPTSGYKAYEQYF

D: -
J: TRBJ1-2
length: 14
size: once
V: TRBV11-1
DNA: TGTGCCAGCAGCGCAAATACGGGGGACTCTGGCTACACCTTC
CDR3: CASSANTGDSGYTF

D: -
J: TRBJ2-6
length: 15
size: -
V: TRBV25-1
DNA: TGTGCCAGCAGTGGAGTAGGGGTCGGGGCCAACGTCCTGACTTTC
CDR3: CASSGVGVGANVLTF

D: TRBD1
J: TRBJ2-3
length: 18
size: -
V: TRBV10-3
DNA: TGTGCCATCAGTAACCCGCGGACAGGGGGCATGGGGACAGATACGCAGTATTTT
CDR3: CAISNPRTGGMGTDTQYF

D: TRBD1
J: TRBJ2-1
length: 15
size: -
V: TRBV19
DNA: TGTGCCAGTAGTATCGGACAGGGGCTCTACAATGAGCAGTTCTTC
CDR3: CASSIGQGLYNEQFF

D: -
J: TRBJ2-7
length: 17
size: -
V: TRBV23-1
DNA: TGCGCCAGCAGTCAATCCCCGGGATGGCATTTGGGCGGCGAGCAGTACTTC
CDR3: CASSQSPGWHLGGEQYF

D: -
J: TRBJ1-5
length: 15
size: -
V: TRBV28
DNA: TGTGCCAGCAGTTTTGACAGCAGAGTCAATCAGCCCCAGCATTTT
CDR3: CASSFDSRVNQPQHF

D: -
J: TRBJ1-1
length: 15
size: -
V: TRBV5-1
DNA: TGCGCCAGCAGCTTGTATTTAGCGCGGGGGGCTGAAGCTTTCTTT
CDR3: CASSLYLARGAEAFF

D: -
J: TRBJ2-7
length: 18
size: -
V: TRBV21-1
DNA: TGTGCCAGCAGCAAAGTTGGTGATGGGAGGGACCCTTCCTACGAGCAGTACTTC
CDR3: CASSKVGDGRDPSYEQYF

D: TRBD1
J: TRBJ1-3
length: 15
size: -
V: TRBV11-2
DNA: TGTGCCAGCAGCCAAGGGACAGGGTCTGGAAACACCATATATTTT
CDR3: CASSQGTGSGNTIYF

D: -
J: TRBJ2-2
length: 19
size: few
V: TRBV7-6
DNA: TGTGCCAGCAGCTTAGCGGCACGTTTCGGGAGAGCGAACACCGGGGAGCTGTTTTTT
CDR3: CASSLAARFGRANTGELFF

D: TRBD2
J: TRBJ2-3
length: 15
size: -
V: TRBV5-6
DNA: TGTGCCAGCAGCCCTAGCGGGGGGGCCTACGATACGCAGTATTTT
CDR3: CASSPSGGAYDTQYF

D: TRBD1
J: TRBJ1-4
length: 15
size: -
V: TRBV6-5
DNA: TGTGCCAGCAAGCTCCCGGGACAGGAAGGTGAAAAACTGTTTTTT
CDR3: CASKLPGQEGEKLFF

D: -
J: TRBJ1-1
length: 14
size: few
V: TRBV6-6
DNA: TGTGCCAGCAACGTAAAGAGGGAGGGCGGTGAAGCTTTCTTT
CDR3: CASNVKREGGEAFF

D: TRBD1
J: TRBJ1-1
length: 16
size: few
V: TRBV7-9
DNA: TGTGCCAGCAGCCCGGGACAGGGACGGGGGAACACTGAAGCTTTCTTT
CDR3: CASSPGQGRGNTEAFF

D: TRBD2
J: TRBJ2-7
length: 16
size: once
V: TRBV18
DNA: TGTGCCAGCTCACCCCCGACTAGCGGGAGGGGATACGAGCAGTACTTC
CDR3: CASSPPTSGRGYEQYF

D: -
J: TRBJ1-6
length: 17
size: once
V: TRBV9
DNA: TGTGCCAGCAGCGTTGGGCCGGGGAGCTCCTATAATTCACCCCTCCACTTT
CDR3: CASSVGPGSSYNSPLHF